This T cell receptor beta chain was profiled in a study of T cells in localized non-small cell lung cancer. This clone was counted once. The data were produced by immunoSEQ multiplex PCR, yet TCRdb's version contains in-frame clones alone and is incomplete. The sample consists of tens of thousands of clones, about 87% of them appearing once. CDR1 is MGHRA and CDR2 is YSYEKL in the germline V gene. Trimming shortened V by 1 base and J by 1 base, and 15 bases separated the two germline ends. There are 17 residues in the CDR3. The gene calls are TRBV4-1 and TRBJ2-3, with D possibly matching TRBD2 (6 bases). The source of this sequence is a man aged 35 to 69 with stage I squamous cell lung carcinoma. The material was peripheral blood, obtained before any cancer treatment. In nucleotides, the CDR3 is TGCGCCAGCAGCCAAGCTAGCCGGGGAGGCGGCACAGATACGCAGTATTTT. This codes for CASSQASRGGGTDTQYF.